This TCR beta chain is drawn from a study of shared clonotypes between healthy human individuals. On the study more broadly: CD4 naive and CD4 memory each took three plates per donor, while CD8 naive took two and CD8 memory one. General study points: With four donors compared, roughly 4.9% of naive CD4 clonotypes were shared.

To note about this clone: Its antigen remains unidentified.

For every subset, genomic DNA was evenly distributed across several immunoSEQ plates. This table comes from immunoSEQ multiplex PCR, and its TCRdb copy is limited to in-frame clones, with some not included. The data contain about 1.1 million clones, approximately 80% of them singletons. Sequenced sample: memory CD4+ T cells from PBMCs. The subset was: CD45RA-negative fraction. The clonotype was recovered from a man between 18 and 29 years old in good health. Some clones in this sample may be carry-over from other donors' samples.

The CDR3 spells CASSQDQASPPRTQYF. In DNA, the CDR3 is TGCGCCAGCAGCCAAGATCAGGCTAGCCCGCCCCGTACGCAGTATTTT. This sequence joins TRBV4-3 and TRBJ2-3; tentative D call: TRBD2 (5 bases). The V end lost 0 bases, the J end lost 8 bases, and 18 bases lay between the germline ends. This CDR3 spans 16 amino acids. CDR1 LGHNA and CDR2 YSLEER come from the germline V gene.